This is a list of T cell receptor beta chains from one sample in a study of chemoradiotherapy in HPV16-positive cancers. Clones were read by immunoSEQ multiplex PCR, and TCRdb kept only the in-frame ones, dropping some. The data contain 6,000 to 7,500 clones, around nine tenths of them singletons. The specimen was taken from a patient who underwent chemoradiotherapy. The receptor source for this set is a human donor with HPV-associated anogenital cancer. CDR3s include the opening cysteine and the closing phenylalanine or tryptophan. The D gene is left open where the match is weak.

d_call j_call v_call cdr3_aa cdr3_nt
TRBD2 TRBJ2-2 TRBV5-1 CASSLETSGVAGELFF TGCGCCAGCAGCTTGGAGACTAGCGGGGTGGCCGGGGAGCTGTTTTTT
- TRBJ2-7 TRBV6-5 CASSTGGVAYEQYF TGTGCCAGCTCGACCGGCGGGGTGGCCTACGAGCAGTACTTC
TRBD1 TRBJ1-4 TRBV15 CATSRVQGATNEKLFF TGTGCCACCAGCAGAGTACAGGGGGCAACTAATGAAAAACTGTTTTTT
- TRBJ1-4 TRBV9 CASSVAGAGSGEKLFF TGTGCCAGCAGCGTAGCAGGGGCTGGGAGCGGTGAAAAACTGTTTTTT
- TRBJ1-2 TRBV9 CASSFSTREWGYTF TGTGCCAGCAGCTTCTCCACCAGGGAATGGGGCTACACCTTC
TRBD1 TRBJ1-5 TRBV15 CATSRDLGTGVYSNQPQHF TGTGCCACCAGCAGAGATCTCGGGACAGGGGTTTATAGCAATCAGCCCCAGCATTTT
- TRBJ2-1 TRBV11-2 CASSLWGSLEGNEQFF TGTGCCAGCAGCTTGTGGGGCTCGTTAGAGGGCAATGAGCAGTTCTTC
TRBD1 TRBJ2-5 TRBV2 CATNRGLQETQYF TGTGCCACCAACAGGGGGCTCCAAGAGACCCAGTACTTC
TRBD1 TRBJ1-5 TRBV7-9 CASSDRVHQPQHF TGTGCCAGCAGTGACAGGGTGCATCAGCCCCAGCATTTT
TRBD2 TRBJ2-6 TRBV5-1 CASSLIAGGPSGANVLTF TGCGCCAGCAGCCTAATAGCGGGGGGGCCTTCTGGGGCCAACGTCCTGACTTTC
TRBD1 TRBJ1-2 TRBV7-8 CASSLDAGGRGDPEYGYTF TGTGCCAGCAGCTTAGATGCAGGGGGGCGCGGTGATCCCGAATATGGCTACACCTTC
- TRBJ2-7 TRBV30 CAWSVRGRIGNEQYF TGTGCCTGGAGTGTACGGGGCAGGATAGGGAACGAGCAGTACTTC
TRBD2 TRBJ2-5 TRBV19 CASSLGTSGVQETQYF TGTGCCAGTAGCCTCGGGACTAGCGGGGTACAAGAGACCCAGTACTTC
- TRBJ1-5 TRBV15 CATSRDPRGNQPQHF TGTGCCACCAGCAGAGATCCCAGGGGCAATCAGCCCCAGCATTTT
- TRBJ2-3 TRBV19 CASSIRRMPDTQYF TGTGCCAGTAGTATTCGCCGGATGCCAGATACGCAGTATTTT
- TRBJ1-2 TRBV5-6 CASSFQSGYGYTF TGTGCCAGCAGCTTTCAAAGCGGCTATGGCTACACCTTC
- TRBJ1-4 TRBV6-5 CASSKDPPTNEKLFF TGTGCCAGCAGTAAGGACCCTCCAACTAATGAAAAACTGTTTTTT
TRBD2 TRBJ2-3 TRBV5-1 CASSIGLADTQYF TGCGCCAGCAGCATCGGACTAGCAGATACGCAGTATTTT
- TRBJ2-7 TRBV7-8 CASSLGVARTYEQYF TGTGCCAGCAGCTTAGGGGTAGCCCGGACCTACGAGCAGTACTTC
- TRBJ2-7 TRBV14 CASSLRPSRGQYF TGTGCCAGCAGCCTTAGACCTTCCCGGGGGCAGTACTTC
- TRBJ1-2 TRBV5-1 CASSSEHAVGGYTF TGCGCCAGCAGCTCGGAACACGCCGTCGGTGGCTACACCTTC
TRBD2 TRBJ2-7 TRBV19 CASSSGGPSYEQYF TGTGCCAGTAGTAGCGGGGGGCCCTCCTACGAGCAGTACTTC
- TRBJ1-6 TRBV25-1 CASSAGANSPLHF TGTGCCAGCAGTGCAGGGGCTAATTCACCCCTCCACTTT
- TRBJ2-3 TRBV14 CASSQPQLLVGSDTQYF TGTGCCAGCAGCCAACCCCAATTACTAGTAGGATCAGATACGCAGTATTTT